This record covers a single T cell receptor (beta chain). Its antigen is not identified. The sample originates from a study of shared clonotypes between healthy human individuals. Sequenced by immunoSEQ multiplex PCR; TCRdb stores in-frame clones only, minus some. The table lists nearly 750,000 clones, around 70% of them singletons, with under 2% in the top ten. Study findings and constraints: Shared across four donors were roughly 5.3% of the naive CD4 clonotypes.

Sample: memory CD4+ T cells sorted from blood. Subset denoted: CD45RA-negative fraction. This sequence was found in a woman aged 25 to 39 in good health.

This CDR3 reads CASSELGTSGANVLTF. The DNA for the CDR3 is TGTGCCAGCAGTGAACTTGGGACCTCTGGGGCCAACGTCCTGACTTTC. The rearrangement joins TRBV2 to TRBJ2-6; the D gene could be TRBD1 or TRBD2 (5 bases each). The V gene's germline CDR1 is SNHLY and CDR2 FYNNEI. The CDR3 extends over 16 amino acids. V lost 2 bases, J lost 0 bases, and 8 bases lay in between.